The T cell receptor beta chain under discussion was sequenced for a study of cytomegalovirus exposure and HLA in healthy donors. Both 60 Vbeta primers and 13 Jbeta primers went into the PCR. The assay was immunoSEQ multiplex PCR, and TCRdb's table has in-frame clones only and misses some. The sample has over 110,000 clones, about four fifths seen once. Notes on this clone: Its matching antigen is unknown.

Regarding the study as a whole: Three CMV-associated chains proved CMV antigen-specific in vitro. An analysis was carried out at a later point. It showed that HLA-associated TCR beta chains were more clonally expanded than equally common non-associated chains. Per published reports, the classifier diagnosed cytomegalovirus status with high specificity and sensitivity.

V lost 0 bases and J 5 bases, leaving 10 bases between the germline ends. Germline CDR1 reads KGHSH; CDR2 reads LQKENI. CDR3 length: 14 amino acids. Specimen: PBMCs. This clonotype was sampled from a middle-aged man in good health and CMV-seronegative. The chain employs TRBV18 and TRBJ2-5; no clear D. For the CDR3, the DNA is TGTGCCAGCTCACCACCTTTTCCTGTGGAGACCCAGTACTTC. This gives the protein CASSPPFPVETQYF.